The clone carrying this T cell receptor beta chain has just one count. The entry originates in a study of blood T cell repertoires in COVID-19. About the research overall: T cells, B-cell-depleted T cells, or PBMCs supplied cDNA or gDNA.

V was pared by 1 base and J by 0 bases, with 9 bases between. Germline CDR1 and CDR2: LGHDT and YNNKEL (reference sequence). The CDR3 consists of 16 residues. The repertoire was sequenced with immunoSEQ multiplex PCR; TCRdb's copy has only in-frame clones and lacks some. The data hold 310,000 or so clones, with about 85% observed a single time. Specimen: peripheral blood. This sequence joins TRBV3-1 (or the pseudogene TRBV3-2) and TRBJ2-2; D is possibly TRBD1 (5 bases). This TCR was recovered from a woman between 50 and 59 years old who had recovered from COVID-19. CDR3: CASSQVRQTNTGELFF. The CDR3 region has the DNA TGTGCCAGCAGCCAAGTGCGACAGACGAACACCGGGGAGCTGTTTTTT.